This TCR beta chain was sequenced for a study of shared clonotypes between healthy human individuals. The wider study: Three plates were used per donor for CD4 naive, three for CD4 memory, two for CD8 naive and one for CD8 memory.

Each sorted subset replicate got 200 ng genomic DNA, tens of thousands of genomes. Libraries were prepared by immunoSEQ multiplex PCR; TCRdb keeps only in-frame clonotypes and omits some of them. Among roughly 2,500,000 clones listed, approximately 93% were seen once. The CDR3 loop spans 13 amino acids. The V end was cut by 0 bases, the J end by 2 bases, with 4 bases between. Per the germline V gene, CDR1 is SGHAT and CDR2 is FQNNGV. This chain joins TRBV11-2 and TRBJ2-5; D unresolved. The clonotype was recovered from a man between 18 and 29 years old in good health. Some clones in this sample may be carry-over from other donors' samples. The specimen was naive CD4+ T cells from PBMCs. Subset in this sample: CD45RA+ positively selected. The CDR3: CASSLEIQETQYF. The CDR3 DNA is TGTGCCAGCAGCTTAGAGATACAAGAGACCCAGTACTTC.